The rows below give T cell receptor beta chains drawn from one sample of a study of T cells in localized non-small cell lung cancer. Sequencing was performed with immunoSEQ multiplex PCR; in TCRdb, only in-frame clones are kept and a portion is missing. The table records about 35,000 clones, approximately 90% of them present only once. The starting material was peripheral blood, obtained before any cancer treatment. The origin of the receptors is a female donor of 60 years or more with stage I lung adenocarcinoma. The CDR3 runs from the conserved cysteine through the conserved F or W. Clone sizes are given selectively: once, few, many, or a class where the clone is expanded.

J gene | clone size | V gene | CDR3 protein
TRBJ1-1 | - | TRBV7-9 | CASSLGWGRTEAFF
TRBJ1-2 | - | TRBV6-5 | CASSFTGRQSQYGYTF
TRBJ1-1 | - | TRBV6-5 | CASSGGQREAFF
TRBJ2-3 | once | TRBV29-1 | CTTGRHTDTQYF
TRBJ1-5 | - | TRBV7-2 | CASRATGTSNQPQHF
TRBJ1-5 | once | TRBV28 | CVITGTGDQPQHF
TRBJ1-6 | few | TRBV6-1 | CASSGGTGNSPLHF
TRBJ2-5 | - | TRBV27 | CASSFSDREETQYF
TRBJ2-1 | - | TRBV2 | CASSEDIRDRGGREQFF
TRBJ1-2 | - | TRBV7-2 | CASSSKTGLYRGYTF
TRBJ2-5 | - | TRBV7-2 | CASSPRDPETQYF
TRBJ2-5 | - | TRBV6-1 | CASIVGPAQTQYF
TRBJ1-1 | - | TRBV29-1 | CSVESGGDTEAFF
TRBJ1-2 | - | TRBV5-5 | CASSLPGQEYYGYTF
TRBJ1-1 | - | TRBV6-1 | CASSLTSPINTEAFF
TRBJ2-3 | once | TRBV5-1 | CASSLAGFGDTQYF
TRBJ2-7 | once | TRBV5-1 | CASSFSGGTYEQYF
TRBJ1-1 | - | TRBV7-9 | CASSLTGMDTEAFF
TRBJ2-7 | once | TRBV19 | CASSMRPVGEQYF
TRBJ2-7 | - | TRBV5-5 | CASSLSAGGEGVIYEQYF
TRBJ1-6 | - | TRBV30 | CAWIGRGQPNSPLHF
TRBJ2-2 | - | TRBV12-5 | CASGFGAFTGELFF
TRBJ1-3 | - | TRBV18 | CASSTGSSGNTIYF
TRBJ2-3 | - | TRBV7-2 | CASSMRGGGTDTQYF
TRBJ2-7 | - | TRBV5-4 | CASSLAPQGASYEQYF
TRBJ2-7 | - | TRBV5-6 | CASSLITSLRSDEQYF
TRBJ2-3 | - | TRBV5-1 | CASSPEADTQYF
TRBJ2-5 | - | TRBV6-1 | CASSENRDTVETQYF
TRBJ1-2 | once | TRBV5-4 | CASSFPGGLGYTF
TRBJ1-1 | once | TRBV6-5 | CASRPNRANTEAFF
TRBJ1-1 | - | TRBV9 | CASSVEGRNTEAFF
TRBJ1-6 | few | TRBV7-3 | CASSLQGRNSPLHF
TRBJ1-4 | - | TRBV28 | CASRDRSFRVKLFF
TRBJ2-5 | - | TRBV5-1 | CASSLGASGGPEETQYF
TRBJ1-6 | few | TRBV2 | CASSVGVQHNSPLHF
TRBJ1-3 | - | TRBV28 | CASRSRGITGNTIYF
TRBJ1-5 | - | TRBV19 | CASSFTSRAGLNQPQHF
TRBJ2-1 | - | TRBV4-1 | CASSQGGLAGDNEQFF
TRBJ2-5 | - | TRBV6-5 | CASSSSLDVSQYF
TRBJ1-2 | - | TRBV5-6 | CASSRDGANYGYTF
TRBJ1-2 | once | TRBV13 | CASSRTGDYGYTF
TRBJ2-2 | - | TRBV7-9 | CASSLDSVLAGELFF
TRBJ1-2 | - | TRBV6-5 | CASFPGGDGYTF
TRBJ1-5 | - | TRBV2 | CASSEAGGALIQPQHF
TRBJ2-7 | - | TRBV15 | CATSRDRGAYYEQYF